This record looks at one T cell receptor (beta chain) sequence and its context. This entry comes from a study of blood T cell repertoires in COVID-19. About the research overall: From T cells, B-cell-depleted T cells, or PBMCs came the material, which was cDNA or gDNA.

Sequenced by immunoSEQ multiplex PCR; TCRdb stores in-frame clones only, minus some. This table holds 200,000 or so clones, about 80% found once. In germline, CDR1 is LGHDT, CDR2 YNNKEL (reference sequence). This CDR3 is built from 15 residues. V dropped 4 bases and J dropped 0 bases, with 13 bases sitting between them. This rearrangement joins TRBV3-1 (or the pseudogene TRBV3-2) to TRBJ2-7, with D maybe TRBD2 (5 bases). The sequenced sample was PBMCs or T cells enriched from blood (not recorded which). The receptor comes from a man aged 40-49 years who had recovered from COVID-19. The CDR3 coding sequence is TGTGCCAGCAGCCCCGGAGGTGGGAACTCCTACGAGCAGTACTTC. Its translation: CASSPGGGNSYEQYF.